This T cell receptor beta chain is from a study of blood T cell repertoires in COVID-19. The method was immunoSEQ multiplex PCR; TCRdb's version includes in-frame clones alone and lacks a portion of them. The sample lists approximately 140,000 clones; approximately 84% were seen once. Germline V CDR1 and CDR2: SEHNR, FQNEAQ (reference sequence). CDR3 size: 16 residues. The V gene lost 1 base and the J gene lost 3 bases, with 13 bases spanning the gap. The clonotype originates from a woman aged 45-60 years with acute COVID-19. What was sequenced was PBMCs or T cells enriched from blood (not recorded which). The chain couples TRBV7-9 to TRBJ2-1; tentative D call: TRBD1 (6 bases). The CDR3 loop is CASSLVAGVNYNEQFF. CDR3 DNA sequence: TGTGCCAGCAGCTTAGTAGCAGGGGTTAACTACAATGAGCAGTTCTTC.